Below are 7 T cell receptor beta chains sequenced from a single sample in a study of cytomegalovirus exposure and HLA in healthy donors. With 60 Vbeta and 13 Jbeta primers, the PCR was carried out. Only in-frame clones appear in the TCRdb table, and some are missing; sequencing was by immunoSEQ multiplex PCR. The top ten hold roughly 3.5% of the sample, which has roughly 180,000 clones, around 80% seen once. The sample comprised PBMCs. These receptors were obtained from a woman aged 55-70 years in good health and CMV-seropositive.

CDR3 sequence: CASSLGTVSTDTQYF. CDR3 sequence (DNA): TGTGCCAGCAGCCTTGGGACAGTTAGCACAGATACGCAGTATTTT. The chain carries TRBV9 and TRBJ2-3, with 7 nucleotides matching TRBD1. Germline values: CDR1 SGDLS, CDR2 YYNGEE. Trimming removed 4 bases from V and 0 bases from J; junction bases left unmatched: 5. This CDR3 is built from 15 residues. Combining the CDR3 with reference TRBV9 and TRBJ2-3 gives the whole variable domain DSGVTQTPKHLITATGQRVTLRCSPRSGDLSVYWYQQSLDQGLQFLIQYYNGEERAKGNILERFSAQQFPDLHSELNLSSLELGDSALYFCASSLGTVSTDTQYFGPGTRLTVL.

The chain uses TRBV7-8 and TRBJ1-5; 7 nucleotides match TRBD1. From germline, CDR1 is SGHVS and CDR2 FQNEAQ. CDR3 size: 14 residues. The V gene end was trimmed by 1 base and the J gene end by 9 bases; junction bases not matched to a gene: 6. DNA for the CDR3: TGTGCCAGCAGCTTAGTGACAGGGACTCGGCCCCAGCATTTT. Its protein product is CASSLVTGTRPQHF.

V and J are TRBV9 and TRBJ2-1; D may be TRBD1 (6 bases). CDR1 and CDR2 from the germline V gene are SGDLS and YYNGEE. Trimming left V 0 bases short and J 3 bases short, with 16 bases between. The CDR3 loop spans 17 amino acids. The CDR3 bases are TGTGCCAGCAGCGTAGATTCGAGAACAGGGCTCTACAATGAGCAGTTCTTC. This encodes CASSVDSRTGLYNEQFF. Looking up the rest from reference TRBV9 and TRBJ2-1 gives the full variable domain: DSGVTQTPKHLITATGQRVTLRCSPRSGDLSVYWYQQSLDQGLQFLIQYYNGEERAKGNILERFSAQQFPDLHSELNLSSLELGDSALYFCASSVDSRTGLYNEQFFGPGTRLTVL.

This chain connects TRBV7-3 to TRBJ1-2, with a possible D match to TRBD1 (5 bases). Trimming shortened V by 11 bases and J by 5 bases, and 15 bases separated the two germline ends. The CDR3 loop spans 12 amino acids. The V gene's germline CDR1 is SGHTA and CDR2 FQGTGA. As DNA, the CDR3 is TGTGCCTACTTGACGGGGGGGTATGGCTACACCTTC. Protein: CAYLTGGYGYTF.

The chain combines TRBV7-8 with TRBJ1-1; D ambiguous. This CDR3 has 11 amino acids. CDR1 is SGHVS, CDR2 FQNEAQ, per germline. Deletions cut 5 bases from V and 6 bases from J, with 7 bases between. CDR3 sequence: CASSRGSEAFF. For the CDR3, the DNA is TGTGCCAGCAGCCGAGGGTCTGAAGCTTTCTTT.

The chain couples TRBV6-1 to TRBJ2-1; 10 nucleotides match TRBD2. CDR1 MNHNS and CDR2 SASEGT come from the germline V gene. V lost 5 bases and J lost 7; bases outside the gene matches: 8. The CDR3 sequence is 15 residues long. CDR3 in DNA: TGTGCCAGCAGTCCGGGGACTAGCGAGTGGAATGAGCAGTTCTTC. The encoded protein is CASSPGTSEWNEQFF.

V usage is TRBV6-5 and J usage is TRBJ1-6, with D perhaps TRBD1 (6 bases). Germline-derived CDR1 and CDR2 are MNHEY and SVGAGI. With 6 bases removed from V and 9 bases from J, the gap between germline ends came to 18 bases. This CDR3 has 15 residues. CDR3 nucleotides: TGTGCCAGCAGCTTCGGACAGAAATATGGTTCACCCCTCCACTTT. Its translation is CASSFGQKYGSPLHF.